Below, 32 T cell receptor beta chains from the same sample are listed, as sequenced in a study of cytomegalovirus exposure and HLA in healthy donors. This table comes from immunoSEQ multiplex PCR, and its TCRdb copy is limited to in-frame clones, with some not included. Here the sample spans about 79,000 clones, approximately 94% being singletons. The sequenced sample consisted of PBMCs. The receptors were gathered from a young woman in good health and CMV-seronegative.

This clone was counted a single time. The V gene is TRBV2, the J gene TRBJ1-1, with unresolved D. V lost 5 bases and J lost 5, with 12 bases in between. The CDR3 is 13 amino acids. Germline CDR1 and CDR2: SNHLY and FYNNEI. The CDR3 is CASSNKGATEAFF. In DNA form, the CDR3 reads TGTGCCAGCAGTAATAAGGGAGCAACTGAAGCTTTCTTT.

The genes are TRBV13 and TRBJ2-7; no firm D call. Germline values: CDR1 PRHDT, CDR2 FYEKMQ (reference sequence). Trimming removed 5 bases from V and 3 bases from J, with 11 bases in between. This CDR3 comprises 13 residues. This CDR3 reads CASSPSHSYEQYF. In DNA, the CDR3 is TGTGCCAGCAGCCCCTCCCACAGCTACGAGCAGTACTTC.

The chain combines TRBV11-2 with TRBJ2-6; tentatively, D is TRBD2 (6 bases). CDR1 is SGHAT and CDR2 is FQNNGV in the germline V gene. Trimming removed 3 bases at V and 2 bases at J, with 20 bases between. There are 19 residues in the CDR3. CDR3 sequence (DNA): TGTGCCAGCAGCTTTGGGCGGGGCAGGGTTACGGCTGGGGCCAACGTCCTGACTTTC. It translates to CASSFGRGRVTAGANVLTF.

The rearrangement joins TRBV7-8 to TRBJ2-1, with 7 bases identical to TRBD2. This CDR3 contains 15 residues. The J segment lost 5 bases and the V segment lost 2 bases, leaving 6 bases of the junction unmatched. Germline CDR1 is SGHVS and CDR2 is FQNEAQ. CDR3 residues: CASSLLGTTNNEQFF. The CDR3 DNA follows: TGTGCCAGCAGCTTACTGGGGACTACTAACAATGAGCAGTTCTTC.

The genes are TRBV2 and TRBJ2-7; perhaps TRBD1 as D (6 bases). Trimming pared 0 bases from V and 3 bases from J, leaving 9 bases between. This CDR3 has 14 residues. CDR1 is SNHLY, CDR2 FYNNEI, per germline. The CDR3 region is CASSEAGTIYEQYF. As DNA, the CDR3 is TGTGCCAGCAGTGAAGCGGGGACAATCTACGAGCAGTACTTC.

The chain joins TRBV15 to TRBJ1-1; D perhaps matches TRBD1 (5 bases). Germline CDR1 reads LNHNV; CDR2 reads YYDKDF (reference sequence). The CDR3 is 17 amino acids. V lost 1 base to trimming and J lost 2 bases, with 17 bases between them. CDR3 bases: TGTGCCACCAGCAGAGTCGGGGGAAGTATGGTAAACACTGAAGCTTTCTTT. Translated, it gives CATSRVGGSMVNTEAFF.

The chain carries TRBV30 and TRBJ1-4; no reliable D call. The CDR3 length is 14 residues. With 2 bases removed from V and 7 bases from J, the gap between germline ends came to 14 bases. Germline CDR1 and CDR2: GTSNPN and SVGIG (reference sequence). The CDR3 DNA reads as TGTGCCTGGAGTCTGGGCCAAGCGGGTGAAAAACTGTTTTTT. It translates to CAWSLGQAGEKLFF.

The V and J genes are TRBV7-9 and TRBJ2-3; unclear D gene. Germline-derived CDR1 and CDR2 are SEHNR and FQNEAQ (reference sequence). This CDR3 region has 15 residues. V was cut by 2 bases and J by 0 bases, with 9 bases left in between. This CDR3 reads CASSLYQASTDTQYF. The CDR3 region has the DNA TGTGCCAGCAGCTTATATCAGGCTAGCACAGATACGCAGTATTTT.

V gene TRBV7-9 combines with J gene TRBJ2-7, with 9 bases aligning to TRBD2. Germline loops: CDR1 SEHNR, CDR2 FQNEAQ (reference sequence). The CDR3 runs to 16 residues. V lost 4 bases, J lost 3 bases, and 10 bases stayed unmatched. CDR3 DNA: TGTGCCAGCAGCTCCTACAGCGGGGGGCCTGACTACGAGCAGTACTTC. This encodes CASSSYSGGPDYEQYF.

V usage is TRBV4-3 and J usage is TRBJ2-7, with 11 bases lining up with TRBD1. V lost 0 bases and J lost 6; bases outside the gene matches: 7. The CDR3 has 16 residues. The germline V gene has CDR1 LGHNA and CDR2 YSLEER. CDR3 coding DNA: TGCGCCAGCAGCCAAGACACTGGGGGACAGGGGGGCGAGCAGTACTTC. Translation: CASSQDTGGQGGEQYF.

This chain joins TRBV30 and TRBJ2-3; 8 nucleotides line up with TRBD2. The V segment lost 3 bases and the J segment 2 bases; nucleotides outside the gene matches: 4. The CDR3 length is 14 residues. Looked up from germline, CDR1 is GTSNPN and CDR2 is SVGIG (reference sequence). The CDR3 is CAWRGGGPTDTQYF. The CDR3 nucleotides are TGTGCCTGGAGAGGCGGGGGGCCCACAGATACGCAGTATTTT.

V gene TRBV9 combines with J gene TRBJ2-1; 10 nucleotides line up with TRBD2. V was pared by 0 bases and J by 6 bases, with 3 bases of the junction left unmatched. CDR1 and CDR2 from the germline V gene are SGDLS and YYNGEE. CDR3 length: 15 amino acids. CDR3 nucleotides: TGTGCCAGCAGCGTAGAGGCTAGCGGGAGCAATGAGCAGTTCTTC. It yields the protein CASSVEASGSNEQFF.

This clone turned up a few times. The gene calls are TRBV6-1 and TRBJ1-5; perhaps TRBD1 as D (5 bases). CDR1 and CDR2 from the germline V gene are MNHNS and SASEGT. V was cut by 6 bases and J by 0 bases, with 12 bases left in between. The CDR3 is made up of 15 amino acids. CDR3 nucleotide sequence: TGTGCCAGCAGATTAACAGGTGATAGCAATCAGCCCCAGCATTTT. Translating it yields CASRLTGDSNQPQHF.

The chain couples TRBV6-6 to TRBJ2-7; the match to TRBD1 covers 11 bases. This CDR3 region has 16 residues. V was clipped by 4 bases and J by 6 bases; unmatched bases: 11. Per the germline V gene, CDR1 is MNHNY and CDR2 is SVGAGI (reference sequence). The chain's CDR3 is CASSWSPGQGGGEQYF. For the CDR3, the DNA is TGTGCCAGCAGTTGGTCCCCGGGACAGGGGGGTGGCGAGCAGTACTTC.

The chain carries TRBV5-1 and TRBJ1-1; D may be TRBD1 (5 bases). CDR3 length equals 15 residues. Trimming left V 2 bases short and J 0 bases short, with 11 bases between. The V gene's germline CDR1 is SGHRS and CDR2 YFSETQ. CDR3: CASSFSGGVNTEAFF. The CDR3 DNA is TGCGCCAGCAGCTTCAGCGGGGGGGTGAACACTGAAGCTTTCTTT.

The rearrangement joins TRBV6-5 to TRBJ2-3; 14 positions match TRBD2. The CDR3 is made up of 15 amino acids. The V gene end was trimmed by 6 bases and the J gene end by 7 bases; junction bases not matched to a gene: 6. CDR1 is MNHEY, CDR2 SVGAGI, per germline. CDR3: CASSRLAGGPHTQYF. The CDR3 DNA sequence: TGTGCCAGCAGCCGACTAGCGGGAGGGCCCCATACGCAGTATTTT.

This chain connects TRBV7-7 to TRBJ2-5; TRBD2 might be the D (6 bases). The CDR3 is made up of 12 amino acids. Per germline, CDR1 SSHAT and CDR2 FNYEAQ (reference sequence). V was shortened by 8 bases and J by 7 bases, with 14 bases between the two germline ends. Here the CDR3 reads CASAQFGGTQYF. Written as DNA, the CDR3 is TGTGCCAGCGCCCAATTCGGGGGGACCCAGTACTTC.

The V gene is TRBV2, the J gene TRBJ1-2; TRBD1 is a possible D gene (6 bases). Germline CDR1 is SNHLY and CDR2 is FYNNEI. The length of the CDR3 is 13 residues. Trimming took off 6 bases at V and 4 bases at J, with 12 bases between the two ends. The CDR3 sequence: CASRKQGTYGYTF. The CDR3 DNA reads TGTGCCAGCAGGAAACAGGGAACCTATGGCTACACCTTC.

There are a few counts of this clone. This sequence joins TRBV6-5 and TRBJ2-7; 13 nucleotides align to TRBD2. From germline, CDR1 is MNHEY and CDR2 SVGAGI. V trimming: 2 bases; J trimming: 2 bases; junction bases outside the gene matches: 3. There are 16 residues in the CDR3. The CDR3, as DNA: TGTGCCAGCAGTTACACCGGGACTAGCGGGGCCTACGAGCAGTACTTC. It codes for CASSYTGTSGAYEQYF.

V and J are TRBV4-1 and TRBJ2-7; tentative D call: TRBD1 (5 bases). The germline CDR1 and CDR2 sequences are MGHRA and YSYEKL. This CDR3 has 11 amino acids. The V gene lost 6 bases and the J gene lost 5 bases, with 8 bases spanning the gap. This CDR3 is CASRGADEQYF. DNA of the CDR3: TGCGCCAGCAGAGGGGCAGACGAGCAGTACTTC.

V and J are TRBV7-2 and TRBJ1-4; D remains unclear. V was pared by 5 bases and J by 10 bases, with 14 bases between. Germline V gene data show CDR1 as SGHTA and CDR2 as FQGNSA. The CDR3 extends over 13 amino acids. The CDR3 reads CASSPPEHRKLFF. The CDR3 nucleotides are TGTGCCAGCAGCCCTCCGGAACACAGAAAACTGTTTTTT.

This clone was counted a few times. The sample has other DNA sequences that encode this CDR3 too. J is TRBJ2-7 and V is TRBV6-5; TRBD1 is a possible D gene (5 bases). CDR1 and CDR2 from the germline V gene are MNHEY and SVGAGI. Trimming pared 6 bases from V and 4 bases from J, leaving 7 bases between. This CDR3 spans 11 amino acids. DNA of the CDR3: TGTGCCAGCAGCGCAGGGTACGAGCAGTACTTC. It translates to CASSAGYEQYF.

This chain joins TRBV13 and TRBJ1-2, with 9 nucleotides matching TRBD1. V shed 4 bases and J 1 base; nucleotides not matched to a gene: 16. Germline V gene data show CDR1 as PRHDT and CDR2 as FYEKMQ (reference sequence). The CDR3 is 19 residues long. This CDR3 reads CASSSGNNYPGQGNYGYTF. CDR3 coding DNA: TGTGCCAGCAGCTCAGGGAATAATTATCCGGGACAGGGTAACTATGGCTACACCTTC.

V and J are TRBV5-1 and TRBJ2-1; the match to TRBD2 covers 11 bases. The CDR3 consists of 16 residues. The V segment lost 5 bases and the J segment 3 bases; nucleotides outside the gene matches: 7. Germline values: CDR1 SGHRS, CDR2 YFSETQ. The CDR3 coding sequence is TGCGCCAGCAGACTCGGGACTAGCGGAAACTACAATGAGCAGTTCTTC. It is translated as CASRLGTSGNYNEQFF.

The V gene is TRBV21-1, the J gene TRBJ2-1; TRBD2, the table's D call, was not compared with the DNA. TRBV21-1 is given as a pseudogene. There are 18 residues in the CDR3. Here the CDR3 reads CAIMPRAYGTSPRNEQFF. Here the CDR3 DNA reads TGTGCCATCATGCCGAGAGCTTATGGGACTAGCCCAAGGAATGAGCAGTTCTTC.

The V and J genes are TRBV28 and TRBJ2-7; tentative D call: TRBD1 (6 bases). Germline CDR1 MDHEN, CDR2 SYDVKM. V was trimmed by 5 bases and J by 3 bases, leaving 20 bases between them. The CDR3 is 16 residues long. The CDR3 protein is CASSPRKGTTFYEQYF. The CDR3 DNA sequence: TGTGCCAGCAGTCCGAGGAAGGGGACAACCTTCTACGAGCAGTACTTC.

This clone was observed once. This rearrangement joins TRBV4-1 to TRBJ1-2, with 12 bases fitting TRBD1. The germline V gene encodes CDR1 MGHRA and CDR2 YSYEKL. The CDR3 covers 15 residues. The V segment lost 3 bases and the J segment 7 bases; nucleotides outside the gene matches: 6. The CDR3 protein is CASSQVRDRGPGYTF. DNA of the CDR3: TGCGCCAGCAGCCAGGTCCGGGACAGGGGGCCTGGCTACACCTTC.

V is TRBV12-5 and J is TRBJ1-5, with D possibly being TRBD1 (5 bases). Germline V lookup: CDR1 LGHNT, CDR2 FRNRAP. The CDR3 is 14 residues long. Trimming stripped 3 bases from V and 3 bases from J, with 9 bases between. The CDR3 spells CASGLGDFNQPQHF. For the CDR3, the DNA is TGTGCTAGTGGTTTAGGGGATTTCAATCAGCCCCAGCATTTT.

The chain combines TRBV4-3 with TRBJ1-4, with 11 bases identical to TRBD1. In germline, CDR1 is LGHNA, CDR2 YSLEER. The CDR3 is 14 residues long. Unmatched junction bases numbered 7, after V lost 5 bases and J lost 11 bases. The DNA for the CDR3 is TGCGCCAGCAGCTCCGGGACAGGGGGACGGAAACTGTTTTTT. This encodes CASSSGTGGRKLFF.

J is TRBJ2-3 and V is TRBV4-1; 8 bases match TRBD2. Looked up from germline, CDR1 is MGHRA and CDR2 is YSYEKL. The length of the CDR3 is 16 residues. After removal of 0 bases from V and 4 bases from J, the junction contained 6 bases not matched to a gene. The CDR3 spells CASSQEAGALPDTQYF. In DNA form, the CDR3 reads TGCGCCAGCAGCCAAGAAGCGGGAGCCCTCCCAGATACGCAGTATTTT.

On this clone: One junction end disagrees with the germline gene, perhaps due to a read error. The CDR3 nucleotides read TGTGCTAGCAGACCCATCACCAAGACAGTTTTGACTGAAGCTTTCTTT. This gives the protein CASRPITKTVLTEAFF. This sequence joins TRBV7-7 and TRBJ1-1, with D possibly TRBD1 on 5 matching bases. CDR1 is SSHAT, CDR2 FNYEAQ, per germline (reference sequence). This CDR3 has 16 residues.

The CDR3 reads CASSKDVLKGTEAFF. The CDR3 nucleotides read TGTGCCAGCAGTAAAGATGTCCTCAAGGGGACTGAAGCTTTCTTT. The rearrangement links TRBV2 to TRBJ1-1, with TRBD1 as a possible D gene (5 bases). Germline V gene data show CDR1 as SNHLY and CDR2 as FYNNEI. The length of the CDR3 is 15 residues. Trimming took off 5 bases at V and 5 bases at J, with 18 bases between the two ends. The variable domain in full, with the rest retrieved from reference TRBV2 and TRBJ1-1, is EPEVTQTPSHQVTQMGQEVILRCVPISNHLYFYWYRQILGQKVEFLVSFYNNEISEKSEIFDDQFSVERPDGSNFTLKIRSTKLEDSAMYFCASSKDVLKGTEAFFGQGTRLTVV.